These T cell receptor beta chains were read from a single sample in a study of cytotoxic CD8 clonotypes in ibrutinib-treated CLL. Clones were sequenced by immunoSEQ multiplex PCR, and TCRdb holds only the in-frame ones, with some missing. This sample has 150,000 or so clones, with about 75% found just once. The material was PBMCs, obtained after 24 months of ibrutinib treatment. Source of these receptors: a human donor with chronic lymphocytic leukemia. CDR3s include the opening cysteine and the closing phenylalanine or tryptophan. D genes are given only for firm matches. The size of a clone is reported for some rows only, either as once, few or many, or as a class for expanded clones.

TRBJ2-5,TRBV6-1,-,TRBD1,TGTGCCAGCAGCCCCAGGACAGGGGGCCAAGAGACCCAGTACTTC,CASSPRTGGQETQYF
TRBJ2-5,TRBV6-6,-,-,TGTGCCAGCAGGATGGTGGCGGGAGAGACCCAGTACTTC,CASRMVAGETQYF
TRBJ1-6,TRBV7-6,-,-,TGTGCCAGCAGCTCGGGGGGGCAAAACAATAATTCACCCCTCCACTTT,CASSSGGQNNNSPLHF
TRBJ1-2,TRBV18,many,-,TGTGCCAGCTCACCACCCCATCTGACCAGACTCGCTAACTATGGCTACACCTTC,CASSPPHLTRLANYGYTF
TRBJ2-7,TRBV2,-,-,TGTGCCAGCAGCCCGACAGGAGGTCGCCACGAGCAGTACTTC,CASSPTGGRHEQYF
TRBJ2-7,TRBV2,many,-,TGTGCCAGCAGTGGGTCCTACGAGCAGTACTTC,CASSGSYEQYF
TRBJ2-4,TRBV7-2,-,TRBD2,TGTGCCAGCAGCTCACGGACTAGCGGGAATAACATTCAGTACTTC,CASSSRTSGNNIQYF
TRBJ2-5,TRBV18,-,-,TGTGCCAGCTCGCCCCCTACTAGGAAAGAGACCCAGTACTTC,CASSPPTRKETQYF
TRBJ2-5,TRBV2,few,-,TGTGCCAGCAGGGCCGACTCCACCCGGGGGACCCAGTACTTC,CASRADSTRGTQYF
TRBJ1-2,TRBV19,-,-,TGTGCCAGTAGTATAGGGCAATACTATGGCTACACCTTC,CASSIGQYYGYTF
TRBJ2-2,TRBV11-3,-,TRBD1,TGTGCCAGCAGCCCTAGTGGGACAGGGCGGGCCGGGGAGCTGTTTTTT,CASSPSGTGRAGELFF
TRBJ2-5,TRBV25-1,few,TRBD1,TGTGCCAGCAGTGACCAGGGGGCGGGGGAGACCCAGTACTTC,CASSDQGAGETQYF
TRBJ2-5,TRBV11-2,-,-,TGTGCCAGCAGCTTACGCCGAGTCCGGACACAAGAGACCCAGTACTTC,CASSLRRVRTQETQYF
TRBJ1-2,TRBV6-5,once,-,TGTGCCAGCAGTTACTCCTACACCGAGGGCTACACCTTC,CASSYSYTEGYTF
TRBJ1-1,TRBV30,-,TRBD1,TGTGCCTGGAGTCCCAGTCACAGGGGGGCTGAAGCTTTCTTT,CAWSPSHRGAEAFF
TRBJ2-7,TRBV28,-,-,TGTGCCAGCAGTTTATTCTCCTACGAGCAGTACTTC,CASSLFSYEQYF
TRBJ2-3,TRBV19,-,TRBD2,TGTGCCAGTAGTATGGGACTAGCGGTTTGGGAAGATACGCAGTATTTT,CASSMGLAVWEDTQYF
TRBJ2-3,TRBV19,-,TRBD1,TGTGCCAGTAGGCCACAGGGGGGTACGCAGTATTTT,CASRPQGGTQYF
TRBJ1-1,TRBV5-1,-,TRBD1,TGCGCCAGCAGCCAAGGACAGGGGATCACTGAAGCTTTCTTT,CASSQGQGITEAFF
TRBJ2-2,TRBV25-1,-,TRBD2,TGTGCCAGCAGTGAATGGGGGGGCACCGGGGAGCTGTTTTTT,CASSEWGGTGELFF
TRBJ2-7,TRBV6-6,-,-,TGTGCCAGCAGTTACTCCCCAGGGGAGCAGTACTTC,CASSYSPGEQYF
TRBJ1-5,TRBV5-1,-,-,TGCGCCAGCAGTCCCCGGGGAGGCAATCAGCCCCAGCATTTT,CASSPRGGNQPQHF
TRBJ1-1,TRBV6-6,-,-,TGTGCCAGCAGTTGGGCCCGGGCGGACACTGAAGCTTTCTTT,CASSWARADTEAFF
TRBJ1-3,TRBV30,-,-,TGTGCCTGGGGGGGTCCCCCGGGGATTTATTTT,CAWGGPPGIYF
TRBJ2-7,TRBV10-2,-,-,TGCGCCAGCCGCACAAGCGGGTCCTACGAGCAGTACTTC,CASRTSGSYEQYF
TRBJ1-4,TRBV2,-,-,TGTGCCAGCAGTGAGGGGGGAGCCGTGGAAAAACTGTTTTTT,CASSEGGAVEKLFF
TRBJ2-1,TRBV21-1,-,-,TGTGCCAGCAGCAAAGGTGTCAGCCGGGGGCAGTTCTTC,CASSKGVSRGQFF
TRBJ1-5,TRBV5-4,-,-,TGTGCCAGCAGCTTGGATAGCAATCAGCCCCAGCATTTT,CASSLDSNQPQHF
TRBJ1-2,TRBV6-6,few,-,TGTGCCAGCAGATCCCCGGGGCAGAACTATGGCTACACCTTC,CASRSPGQNYGYTF
TRBJ2-1,TRBV19,-,TRBD2,TGTGCCAGTACCCGGGGGGGGCCCCAAACCTACAATGAGCAGTTCTTC,CASTRGGPQTYNEQFF
TRBJ1-1,TRBV7-9,-,-,TGTGCCAGCAGTTGGAGGGGTCTTGAAGCTTTCTTT,CASSWRGLEAFF
TRBJ2-1,TRBV11-1,few,-,TGTGCCAGCAGCTTAGCAGGGCAGGGTAATGAGCAGTTCTTC,CASSLAGQGNEQFF
TRBJ2-7,TRBV7-2,-,-,TGTGCCAGCAGCTTAGTCGGCGCGCCCGAGCAGTACTTC,CASSLVGAPEQYF
TRBJ2-7,TRBV5-1,-,TRBD1,TGCGCCAGCACAGGGGGTTTTTCTGACGAGCAGTACTTC,CASTGGFSDEQYF
TRBJ2-7,TRBV5-4,-,-,TGTGCCAGCAGCGGGGGAGCGGATCCCTACGAGCAGTACTTC,CASSGGADPYEQYF
TRBJ2-5,TRBV19,-,TRBD2,TGTGCCAGTAGTATGGGGACTAGCGGGGGACAAGAGACCCAGTACTTC,CASSMGTSGGQETQYF
TRBJ2-2,TRBV5-1,-,TRBD2,TGCGCCAGCAGCCCGGCTAGCGGGGGGGCCCCAGGCACCGGGGAGCTGTTTTTT,CASSPASGGAPGTGELFF
TRBJ1-2,TRBV11-2,-,-,TGTGCCAGCAGCTTAGGGGCGTGGAGGGGCTCCAACTATGGCTACACCTTC,CASSLGAWRGSNYGYTF
TRBJ2-1,TRBV30,-,-,TGTGCCTGGAGCACCCTAGGGGGGAGTGAGCAGTTCTTC,CAWSTLGGSEQFF
TRBJ1-4,TRBV7-9,few,TRBD1,TGTGCCAGCAGCTTGAATCGGGACAGCAATGAAAAACTGTTTTTT,CASSLNRDSNEKLFF
TRBJ2-3,TRBV5-1,-,-,TGCGCCAGCGGTGGGATTGGTGGGACTGGCACAGATACGCAGTATTTT,CASGGIGGTGTDTQYF
TRBJ2-5,TRBV29-1,few,-,TGCAGCGTTGGGGGGGAGACCCAGTACTTC,CSVGGETQYF
TRBJ2-1,TRBV5-1,-,-,TGCGCCAGCAGGCCATCCGGGGGGCTTAATGAGCAGTTCTTC,CASRPSGGLNEQFF
TRBJ2-7,TRBV5-1,-,-,TGCGCCAGCGCAAGGGGCGGGACCGGAGGGGTCTACGAGCAGTACTTC,CASARGGTGGVYEQYF
TRBJ2-5,TRBV4-2,-,-,TGTGCCAGCAGCCCGGGGCTAGAGACCCAGTACTTC,CASSPGLETQYF
TRBJ2-1,TRBV6-4,many,-,TGTGCCAGCAGCCGGGGGCTAGCGGAAACCAATGAGCAGTTCTTC,CASSRGLAETNEQFF
TRBJ2-7,TRBV19,-,-,TGTGCCAGTAGTATAGGGACAGCCCCCATCTACGAGCAGTACTTC,CASSIGTAPIYEQYF
TRBJ1-2,TRBV7-8,-,TRBD1,TGTGCCAGCAACCCCCGAAGACAGGGGGCTTTTGGTAACTATGGCTACACCTTC,CASNPRRQGAFGNYGYTF
TRBJ2-1,TRBV6-1,-,-,TGTGCCAGCAGTGAAATTGGGGGGCAGTTCTTC,CASSEIGGQFF
TRBJ1-5,TRBV28,-,TRBD1,TGTGCCAGCAGTTCCCCCTCCAGGGGGAATCAGCCCCAGCATTTT,CASSSPSRGNQPQHF
TRBJ2-5,TRBV4-1,-,-,TGCGCCAGCAGCCGAGAGGGGACCCAGTACTTC,CASSREGTQYF
TRBJ1-5,TRBV28,-,-,TGTGCCTGCGGATTGGGTCGGCCTCAGCCCCAGCATTTT,CACGLGRPQPQHF
TRBJ2-1,TRBV27,-,-,TGTGCCAGCAGTCCCAGACAGACCAGCTCCTACAATGAGCAGTTCTTC,CASSPRQTSSYNEQFF
TRBJ2-7,TRBV5-8,few,-,TGTGCCAGCAGCTTGGTGGGCAGAAGGTACGAGCAGTACTTC,CASSLVGRRYEQYF
TRBJ2-6,TRBV28,-,-,TGTGCCAGCAGTTTCTTGGGAGCCGGGGCCAACGTCCTGACTTTC,CASSFLGAGANVLTF